This TCR beta chain was identified in a study of control samples from healthy donors and cancer patients. Sequencing used immunoSEQ multiplex PCR; TCRdb keeps in-frame clones, though not all of them. The profile shows about 70,000 clones, approximately 94% of them singletons. This clone turned up a few times. Germline V gene data show CDR1 as MDHEN and CDR2 as SYDVKM. The CDR3 sequence is 12 residues long. The V and J ends lost 8 bases and 2 bases respectively, with 9 bases between them. The genes are TRBV28 and TRBJ1-2; D call uncertain. Sequencing was done on a sample of blood. This receptor was taken from a woman aged 25 to 39 in good health. The DNA of the CDR3 is TGTGCCAGCTTGGAGGTGAACTATGGCTACACCTTC. As protein: CASLEVNYGYTF.